The 4 T cell receptor beta chains below all came from one sample that was sequenced in a study of CD8+CD57+ T cells in acquired aplastic anemia. TCR beta VDJ and CDR3 profiles were obtained from a genomic DNA template. TCRdb re-called the reads through MiXCR, storing one row per CDR3 protein. The profile covers about 42,000 distinct CDR3 sequences, with about 65% appearing a single time and roughly a quarter taken by the ten largest. Sequencing was carried out using sorted CD4+, CD8+, or CD8+CD57+ T cells (not recorded which) from PBMCs. All receptors come from a human donor in good health, serving as a control.

This clonotype showed up just a few times. V and J are TRBV2 and TRBJ2-7; 9 bases are shared with TRBD1. This CDR3 is built from 18 residues. Germline assignment: CDR1 SNHLY and CDR2 FYNNEI. V shed 2 bases and J 4 bases; nucleotides not matched to a gene: 15. CDR3 bases: TGTGCCAGCAGTGAACACAAATGCCCCGGGACAGGGTTGTACGAGCAGTACTTC. Translation: CASSEHKCPGTGLYEQYF.

V gene TRBV19 combines with J gene TRBJ2-1; maybe TRBD2 (6 bases). V lost 5 bases, J lost 3 bases, and 14 bases lay in between. The CDR3 runs 15 residues. Germline lookup yields CDR1 LNHDA and CDR2 SQIVND (reference sequence). CDR3 residues: CASSVWRGDYNEQFF. For the CDR3, the DNA is TGTGCCAGTAGTGTATGGCGCGGGGACTACAATGAGCAGTTCTTC.

The rearrangement joins TRBV25-1 to TRBJ1-1; D not certain. V shed 6 bases and J shed 4 bases, with 18 bases lying between them. The CDR3 is 15 amino acids. Germline lookup yields CDR1 MGHDK and CDR2 SYGVNS. CDR3 sequence: CASRASGQVGTEAFF. The CDR3 DNA sequence: TGTGCCAGCAGAGCTTCTGGCCAGGTGGGCACTGAAGCTTTCTTT.

The chain couples TRBV15 to TRBJ2-7; 10 bases line up with TRBD2. This CDR3 has 14 residues. Germline CDR1 is LNHNV and CDR2 is YYDKDF (reference sequence). Losses at the gene ends were 4 bases for V and 4 bases for J; bases not matched to a gene: 4. The CDR3 loop is CATSTRGLAYEQYF. For the CDR3, the DNA is TGTGCCACCAGCACTAGGGGACTAGCGTACGAGCAGTACTTC.